The entry below describes one T cell receptor (beta chain). This clone occurred once. This clone's antigen is unknown. It has no much larger one-base neighbor in the sample; base qualities were not kept. The entry originates in a study of Ad26.COV2.S vaccination and SARS-CoV-2 variants (dated by TCRdb to 2020 to 2022). Looking at the study overall: Vaccine-arm donors came from COV1001, a multicentre, randomized, double-blind, placebo-controlled phase I-IIa trial of Ad26.COV2.S in healthy adults. Investigators remained blinded to trial group allocation during experiments and outcome assessment. Ad26.COV2.S was administered intramuscularly at a dose of 5x10^10 or 1x10^11 viral particles, either as one shot or as two shots given 56 days apart. A total of approximately 30 samples were included in the TCR-sequenced set, comprising approximately 20 Ad26.COV2.S vaccine recipients, 5 placebo recipients and 8 SARS-CoV-2 convalescent individuals. TCRbeta repertoire sequencing served as the tool for gauging how specific and how broad the SARS-CoV-2-reactive T cell receptors were following Ad26.COV2.S vaccination. Trial participants were randomized into five groups of five: low-dose or high-dose Ad26.COV2.S given once or twice, or placebo on both occasions. Findings and caveats that apply to the study as a whole: According to the authors, total T cell responses may have been underestimated by the TCR breadth and depth analyses. Higher spike-specific TCR breadth was observed in Ad26.COV2.S recipients than in placebo recipients (P = 0.0014). Substantial breadth of spike-specific CD8+ and CD4+ T cell responses was reported after vaccination. Non-spike TCR breadth was comparable between vaccine and placebo recipients, consistent with the vaccine containing only spike. The study was not powered to compare responses between vaccine doses or regimens.

Via the germline V gene (reference sequence), CDR1 is LNHDA and CDR2 SQIVND. The cysteine opens and the phenylalanine closes a CDR3 of 19 amino acids. Of all the DNA, just the CDR3 is kept, 57 bases in frame from base 1. Relative to germline, V is missing 5 bases and J is missing 1 base, with 9 bases of the junction outside any gene match. TCRbeta CDR3 regions were sequenced with the immunoSEQ Assay. After extraction, genomic DNA underwent amplification by bias-controlled multiplex PCR, followed by high-throughput sequencing. The paper's data handling went like this. To quantify the absolute abundance of each unique TCRbeta CDR3 region, sequences were collapsed and filtered. T cell fraction was estimated by normalization of TCRbeta template counts to usable DNA, with usable DNA being measured through amplification of reference genes present in all nucleated cells. Repertoire TCRs were annotated as SARS-CoV-2-specific by exact matching of V gene, CDR3 amino acid sequence and J gene to a known reactive TCR set. The reference SARS-CoV-2 TCR set was obtained from MIRA and was filtered for enrichment in COVID-19-positive ImmuneCODE repertoires, whereby public or cross-reactive TCRs were removed. Drawing on the MIRA antigens, annotated TCRs were analysed further at the level of specific ORF or position within ORF. Breadth was defined as the number of annotated unique rearrangements divided by the total number of unique productive rearrangements, and depth was defined as the summed frequency of the annotated unique rearrangements. Group comparisons of TCR breadth used two-sided Wilcoxon rank-sum tests. Drawn from immuneACCESS, this table holds only the in-frame rearrangements with V and J called that TCRdb kept. Clones are partly lost; checked studies trace under half to an unresolved V gene and leave the rest unexplained. The V and J calls and clone size come from that table; D and trimming were worked out from the DNA. The sample profile shows about 350,000 clones; about 87% of them were found once. 6.4% of the sample is in the top ten clones.

Reading the label with the study, this specimen's treatment or condition is: 15 to 20 received Ad26.COV2.S at low or high dose, single or two shots; about 5 received placebo; per-sample allocation not given. Repertoires of vaccine and placebo recipients were sequenced from samples collected on day 63 after the first injection. Between 29 July and 7 August 2020, Cohort 1b enrolled around 25 adults aged 18-55 years at one site in Boston, USA. Ad26.COV2.S was a replication-incompetent adenovirus type 26 vector that expressed a prefusion-stabilized SARS-CoV-2 spike protein derived from the original Wuhan strain.

Material: peripheral blood, obtained in a trial of Ad26.COV2.S vaccine versus placebo. The chain couples TRBV19 to TRBJ2-6; TRBD2 fits 12 bases in the junction. The receptor's source is a person aged 18 to 59 who received the Ad26.COV2.S COVID-19 vaccine or a placebo. The CDR3 reads CASSSPGTSGPSGANVLTF. The sequenced DNA is TGTGCCAGTAGTTCCCCCGGGACTAGCGGGCCATCTGGGGCCAACGTCCTGACTTTC.